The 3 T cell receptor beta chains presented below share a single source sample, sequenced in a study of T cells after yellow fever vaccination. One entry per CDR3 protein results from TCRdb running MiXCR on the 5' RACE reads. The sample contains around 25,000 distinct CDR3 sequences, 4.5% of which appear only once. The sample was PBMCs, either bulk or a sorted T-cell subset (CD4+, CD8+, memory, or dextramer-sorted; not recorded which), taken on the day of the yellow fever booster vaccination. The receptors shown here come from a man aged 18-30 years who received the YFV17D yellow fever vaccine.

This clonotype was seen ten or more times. Here the CDR3 reads CASSLRGVGSYGYTF. The CDR3 DNA reads as TGTGCCAGCAGTCTGAGGGGGGTTGGAAGCTATGGCTACACCTTC. The genes are TRBV5-6 and TRBJ1-2; tentatively, D is TRBD1 (6 bases). CDR3 size: 15 residues. The germline gives CDR1 SGHDT, CDR2 YYEEEE. V lost 5 bases, J lost 4 bases, and 18 bases lay in between.

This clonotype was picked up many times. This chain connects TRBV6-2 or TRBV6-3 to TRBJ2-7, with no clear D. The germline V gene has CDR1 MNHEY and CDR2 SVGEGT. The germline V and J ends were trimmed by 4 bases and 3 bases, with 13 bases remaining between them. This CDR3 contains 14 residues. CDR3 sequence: CASSSWVISYEQYF. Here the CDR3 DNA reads TGTGCCAGCAGTTCATGGGTTATAAGCTACGAGCAGTACTTC.

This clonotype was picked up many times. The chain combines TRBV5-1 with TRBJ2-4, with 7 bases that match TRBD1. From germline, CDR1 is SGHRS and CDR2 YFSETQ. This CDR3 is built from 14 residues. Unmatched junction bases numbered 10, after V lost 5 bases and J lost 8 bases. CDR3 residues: CASRETGTVDIQYF. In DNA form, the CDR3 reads TGCGCCAGCAGAGAGACAGGGACCGTAGACATTCAGTACTTC.